This entry lists 3 T cell receptor beta chains sequenced from one sample in a study of shared clonotypes between healthy human individuals. Data came from immunoSEQ multiplex PCR; TCRdb stores just in-frame clones and leaves some out. This repertoire shows over 95,000 clones, around 68% found once; its top ten account for about 23%. The sample taken for sequencing was memory CD8+ T cells sorted from blood. The subset is: CD45RO+ cells pooled with CCR7-negative TemRA cells. These TCRs come from a woman aged 25 to 39 in good health.

The chain joins TRBV4-1 to TRBJ2-1; TRBD2 matches at 11 bases. Germline V gene lookup returns CDR1 MGHRA and CDR2 YSYEKL. This CDR3 region has 15 residues. The V and J ends lost 5 bases and 8 bases, in that order; junction bases with no gene match: 8. The CDR3 sequence: CASSKLAGALDEQFF. CDR3 DNA: TGCGCCAGCAGCAAACTAGCGGGGGCCCTCGATGAGCAGTTCTTC.

The V and J genes are TRBV7-2 and TRBJ2-5, with D possibly TRBD1 on 5 matching bases. Germline CDR1 and CDR2: SGHTA and FQGNSA. The V gene lost 5 bases and the J gene lost 11 bases, with 12 bases spanning the gap. The CDR3 sequence is 11 residues long. This CDR3 is CASSPYRTQYF. CDR3 in DNA: TGTGCCAGCAGCCCGTACAGGACACAGTACTTC.

J is TRBJ1-1 and V is TRBV28, with a weak D call TRBD1 (6 bases). CDR1 and CDR2 (germline): MDHEN, SYDVKM. V was pared by 5 bases and J by 4 bases, with 17 bases between. This CDR3 region has 15 residues. For the CDR3, the DNA is TGTGCCAGCAGTCCCCATAAGGGGGAGCGCACTGAAGCTTTCTTT. Protein product: CASSPHKGERTEAFF.